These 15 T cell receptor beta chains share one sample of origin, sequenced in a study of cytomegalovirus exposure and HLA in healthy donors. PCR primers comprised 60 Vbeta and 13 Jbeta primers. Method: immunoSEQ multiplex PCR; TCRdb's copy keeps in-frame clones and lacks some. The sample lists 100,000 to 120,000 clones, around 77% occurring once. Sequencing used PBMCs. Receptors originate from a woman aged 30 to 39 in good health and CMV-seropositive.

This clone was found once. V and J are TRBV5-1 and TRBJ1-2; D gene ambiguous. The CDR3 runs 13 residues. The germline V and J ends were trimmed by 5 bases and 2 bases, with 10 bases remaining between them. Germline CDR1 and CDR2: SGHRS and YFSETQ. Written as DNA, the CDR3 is TGCGCCAGCAGTACCTCCTACAACTATGGCTACACCTTC. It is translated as CASSTSYNYGYTF.

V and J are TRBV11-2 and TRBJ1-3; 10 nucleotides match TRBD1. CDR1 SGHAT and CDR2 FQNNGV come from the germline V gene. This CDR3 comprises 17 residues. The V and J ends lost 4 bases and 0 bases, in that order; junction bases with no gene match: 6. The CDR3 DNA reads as TGTGCCAGCAGCTCCTTCGGACAGGGGGGCTCTGGAAACACCATATATTTT. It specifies CASSSFGQGGSGNTIYF.

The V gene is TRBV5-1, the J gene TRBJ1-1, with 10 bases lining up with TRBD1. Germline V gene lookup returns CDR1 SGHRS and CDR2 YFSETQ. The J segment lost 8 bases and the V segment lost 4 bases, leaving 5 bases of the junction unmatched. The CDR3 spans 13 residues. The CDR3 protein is CASSLGQGSEAFF. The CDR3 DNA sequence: TGCGCCAGCAGCCTGGGACAGGGGTCGGAAGCTTTCTTT.

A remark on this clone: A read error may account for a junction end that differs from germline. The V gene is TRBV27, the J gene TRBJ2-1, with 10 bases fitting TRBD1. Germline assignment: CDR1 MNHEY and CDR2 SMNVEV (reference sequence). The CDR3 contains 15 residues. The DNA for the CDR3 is TGTGCCAGCAGTTTAGGGACAGGGGTAATCAATGAGCAGCTCTTC. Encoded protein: CASSLGTGVINEQLF.

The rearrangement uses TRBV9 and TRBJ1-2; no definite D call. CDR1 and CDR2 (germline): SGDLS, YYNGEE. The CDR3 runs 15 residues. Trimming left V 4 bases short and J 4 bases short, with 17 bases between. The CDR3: CASSPTRTLSYGYTF. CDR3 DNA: TGTGCCAGCAGCCCGACTAGGACGCTCAGCTATGGCTACACCTTC.

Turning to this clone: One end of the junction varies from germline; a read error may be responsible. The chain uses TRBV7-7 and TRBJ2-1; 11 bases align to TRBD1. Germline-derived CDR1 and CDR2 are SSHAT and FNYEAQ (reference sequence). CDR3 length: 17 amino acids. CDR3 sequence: CASSLGGGQGGYNEQFF. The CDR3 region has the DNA TGTGCTAGCAGCTTAGGAGGGGGACAGGGGGGGTACAATGAGCAGTTCTTC.

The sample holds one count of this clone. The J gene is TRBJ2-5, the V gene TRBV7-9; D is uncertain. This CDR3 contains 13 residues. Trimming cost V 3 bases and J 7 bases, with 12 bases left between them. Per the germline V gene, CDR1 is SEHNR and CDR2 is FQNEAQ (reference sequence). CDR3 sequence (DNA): TGTGCCAGCAGCTTTACCAGCGAAGGGACCCAGTACTTC. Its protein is CASSFTSEGTQYF. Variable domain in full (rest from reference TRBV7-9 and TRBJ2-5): DTGVSQNPRHKITKRGQNVTFRCDPISEHNRLYWYRQTLGQGPEFLTYFQNEAQLEKSRLLSDRFSAERPKGSFSTLEIQRTEQGDSAMYLCASSFTSEGTQYFGPGTRLLVL.

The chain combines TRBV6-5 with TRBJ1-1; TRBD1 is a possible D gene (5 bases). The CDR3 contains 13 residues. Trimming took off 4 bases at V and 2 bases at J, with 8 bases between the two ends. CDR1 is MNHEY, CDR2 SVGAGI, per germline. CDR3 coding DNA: TGTGCCAGCAGTTTGACAGTAAACACTGAAGCTTTCTTT. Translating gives CASSLTVNTEAFF.

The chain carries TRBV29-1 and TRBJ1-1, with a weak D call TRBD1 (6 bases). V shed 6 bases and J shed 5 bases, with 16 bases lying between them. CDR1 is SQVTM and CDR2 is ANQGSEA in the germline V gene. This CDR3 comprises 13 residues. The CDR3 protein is CSVHQGSGTEAFF. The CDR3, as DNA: TGCAGCGTCCACCAGGGGAGTGGAACTGAAGCTTTCTTT.

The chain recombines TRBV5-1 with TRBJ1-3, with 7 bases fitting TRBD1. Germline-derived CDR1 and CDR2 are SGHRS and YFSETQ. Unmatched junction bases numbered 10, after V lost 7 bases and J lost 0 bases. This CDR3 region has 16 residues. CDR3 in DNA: TGCGCCAGCGGCGACAGGGCCGATTTCTCTGGAAACACCATATATTTT. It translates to CASGDRADFSGNTIYF.

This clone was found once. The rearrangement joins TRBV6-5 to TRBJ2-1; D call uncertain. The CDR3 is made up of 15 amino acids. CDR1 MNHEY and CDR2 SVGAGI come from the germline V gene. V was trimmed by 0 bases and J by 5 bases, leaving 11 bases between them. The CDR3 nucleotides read TGTGCCAGCAGTTACTCTGGTCCTAACCACAATGAGCAGTTCTTC. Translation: CASSYSGPNHNEQFF.

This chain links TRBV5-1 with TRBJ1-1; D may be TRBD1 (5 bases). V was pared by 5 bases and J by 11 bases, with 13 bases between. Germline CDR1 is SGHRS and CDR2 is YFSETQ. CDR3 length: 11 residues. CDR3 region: CASRAGGLAFF. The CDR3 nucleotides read TGCGCCAGCAGGGCCGGGGGACTGGCTTTCTTT.

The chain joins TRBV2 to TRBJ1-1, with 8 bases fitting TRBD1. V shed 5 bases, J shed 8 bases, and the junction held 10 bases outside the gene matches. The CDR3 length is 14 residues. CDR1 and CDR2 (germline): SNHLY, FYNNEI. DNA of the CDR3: TGTGCCAGCAGTAGTAACCTCAGGGGGCGGGAAGCTTTCTTT. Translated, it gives CASSSNLRGREAFF.

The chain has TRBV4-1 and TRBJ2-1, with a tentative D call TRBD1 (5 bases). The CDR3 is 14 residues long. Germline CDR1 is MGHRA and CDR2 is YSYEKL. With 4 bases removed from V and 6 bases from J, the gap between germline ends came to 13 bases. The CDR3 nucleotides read TGCGCCAGCAGCCTCTTAGGGGCCGGCAATGAGCAGTTCTTC. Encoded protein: CASSLLGAGNEQFF.

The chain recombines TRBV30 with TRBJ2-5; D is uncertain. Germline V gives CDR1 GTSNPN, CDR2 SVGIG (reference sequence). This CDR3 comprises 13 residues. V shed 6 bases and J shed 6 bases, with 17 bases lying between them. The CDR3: CACPGRGPQTQYF. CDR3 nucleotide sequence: TGTGCCTGCCCCGGCCGCGGTCCTCAGACCCAGTACTTC.